The clone carrying this TCR beta chain appeared a single time. Its target is not known. The CDR3 contains 15 residues. Germline assignment: CDR1 MNHEY and CDR2 SVGAGI. Trimming removed 7 bases from V and 0 bases from J, with 12 bases in between. The assay was immunoSEQ multiplex PCR, and TCRdb's table has in-frame clones only and misses some. The top ten clones hold roughly 30% of a sample with around 5,000 clones, approximately 70% of them seen once. This sample was included in a study of T cells in tumors after PD-1 blockade. Study context: Each patient got pembrolizumab 200 mg every 3 weeks or cemiplimab 350 mg every 2 weeks. Whole-study results and caveats: Clonal replacement, not reinvigoration, is suggested for expanded exhausted CD8+ clones after therapy.

The material was tumor tissue, obtained before anti-PD-1 treatment. The J gene is TRBJ1-4, the V gene TRBV6-5; no firm D call. This receptor was obtained from a human donor with cutaneous squamous cell carcinoma. CDR3 protein: CASNDQTPTNEKLFF. The CDR3 bases are TGTGCCAGCAACGATCAGACTCCAACTAATGAAAAACTGTTTTTT.